A selection of T cell receptor beta chains follows, all from one sample in a study of CD8+ T cells in alopecia areata. Sequenced by immunoSEQ multiplex PCR; TCRdb stores in-frame clones only, minus some. Of about 130,000 clones listed, approximately 49% were seen once; the top ten hold around 19%. The specimen was CD8+ T cells sorted from blood, collected at week 0. All receptors derive from a human donor with alopecia areata. The CDR3 runs from the conserved cysteine through the conserved F or W. The D gene is left open where the match is weak. Clone size is not always given. Where it is, it says once, few, many or a class for expanded clones.

size	length	V	D	J	CDR3	DNA
NA	13	TRBV6-5	NA	TRBJ1-1	CASSYVGGSEAFF	TGTGCCAGCAGTTACGTGGGGGGTTCTGAAGCTTTCTTT
NA	15	TRBV9	NA	TRBJ2-1	CASSVGGAPRNEQFF	TGTGCCAGCAGCGTAGGGGGGGCCCCCAGGAATGAGCAGTTCTTC
few	13	TRBV5-6	TRBD1	TRBJ1-2	CATGDRGIYGYTF	TGTGCCACCGGGGACAGGGGAATCTATGGCTACACCTTC
NA	15	TRBV6-6	TRBD1	TRBJ2-7	CASSRRGQGPYEQYF	TGTGCCAGCAGTCGCCGGGGACAGGGCCCCTACGAGCAGTACTTC
few	16	TRBV4-1	NA	TRBJ2-7	CASSQDFGEDSYEQYF	TGCGCCAGCAGCCAAGATTTCGGGGAAGACTCCTACGAGCAGTACTTC
NA	13	TRBV13	NA	TRBJ2-3	CASSEGPSDTQYF	TGTGCCAGCAGCGAAGGACCTTCAGACACGCAGTATTTT
NA	13	TRBV7-2	NA	TRBJ2-7	CASSLALSYEQYF	TGTGCCAGCAGCTTAGCCCTCTCCTACGAGCAGTACTTC
NA	15	TRBV7-2	TRBD1	TRBJ2-5	CASSPDRGRGETQYF	TGTGCCAGCAGCCCAGACAGGGGGCGAGGAGAGACCCAGTACTTC
NA	14	TRBV5-1	NA	TRBJ1-2	CASSMDPGLGGYTF	TGCGCCAGCAGCATGGACCCCGGGTTGGGGGGCTACACCTTC
NA	12	TRBV11-2	NA	TRBJ2-7	CASSFKPYEQYF	TGTGCCAGCAGCTTCAAGCCCTACGAGCAGTACTTC
NA	15	TRBV7-9	NA	TRBJ1-6	CASSLASSYNSPLHF	TGTGCCAGCAGCTTAGCGAGCTCCTATAATTCACCCCTCCACTTT
NA	17	TRBV15	NA	TRBJ2-1	CATSRGETVYGYNEQFF	TGTGCCACCAGCAGGGGTGAGACAGTATACGGCTACAATGAGCAGTTCTTC
NA	16	TRBV4-2	TRBD2	TRBJ2-1	CASSQVFAGENNEQFF	TGTGCCAGCAGCCAAGTCTTTGCGGGGGAAAACAATGAGCAGTTCTTC
NA	14	TRBV29-1	TRBD1	TRBJ2-7	CSVDSDRGAYEQYF	TGCAGCGTTGATTCTGACAGGGGGGCCTACGAGCAGTACTTC
few	11	TRBV30	NA	TRBJ1-1	CAWGRDTEAFF	TGTGCCTGGGGCAGGGACACTGAAGCTTTCTTT
NA	16	TRBV27	NA	TRBJ2-7	CASSLPPGTGSREQYF	TGTGCCAGCAGTCTCCCCCCCGGAACAGGGAGTCGCGAGCAGTACTTC
NA	15	TRBV29-1	NA	TRBJ1-2	CSAEDQELTVYGYTF	TGCAGCGCCGAAGATCAGGAGTTAACCGTGTATGGCTACACCTTC
NA	14	TRBV2	NA	TRBJ2-1	CAFRPPGEDNEQFF	TGTGCTTTTAGGCCCCCGGGAGAGGACAATGAGCAGTTCTTC
few	10	TRBV29-1	NA	TRBJ2-7	CSVVGQEQYF	TGCAGCGTTGTGGGACAAGAGCAGTACTTC
few	16	TRBV4-3	NA	TRBJ2-1	CASSQDRSITRNEQFF	TGCGCCAGCAGCCAAGATCGAAGTATAACGCGGAATGAGCAGTTCTTC
NA	16	TRBV6-5	TRBD2	TRBJ2-7	CASSYGTSGEPYEQYF	TGTGCCAGCAGTTATGGGACTAGCGGGGAACCCTACGAGCAGTACTTC
NA	11	TRBV5-6	NA	TRBJ2-7	CASSFSYEQYF	TGTGCCAGCAGCTTCTCCTACGAGCAGTACTTC
NA	15	TRBV5-4	TRBD2	TRBJ2-2	CASSSKGLAVGELFF	TGTGCCAGCAGCTCGAAGGGACTAGCAGTCGGGGAGCTGTTTTTT
NA	11	TRBV29-1	NA	TRBJ2-7	CSVGGGLEQYF	TGCAGCGTAGGGGGGGGACTCGAGCAGTACTTC
few	10	TRBV30	NA	TRBJ1-2	CAWQGYGYTF	TGTGCCTGGCAGGGGTATGGCTACACCTTC
NA	15	TRBV6-5	NA	TRBJ2-5	CASSADGQIGETQYF	TGTGCCAGCAGTGCCGACGGACAGATAGGCGAGACCCAGTACTTC
few	11	TRBV23-1	NA	TRBJ2-7	CASSQPPEQYF	TGCGCCAGCAGTCAACCCCCCGAGCAGTACTTC
NA	15	TRBV11-2	TRBD1	TRBJ1-4	CASSFGDRVNEKLFF	TGTGCCAGCAGCTTCGGGGACAGAGTTAATGAAAAACTGTTTTTT
NA	13	TRBV29-1	TRBD1	TRBJ1-2	CSVVWTGEVGYTF	TGCAGCGTTGTTTGGACAGGGGAAGTGGGCTACACCTTC
NA	15	TRBV6-5	TRBD2	TRBJ2-2	CASSFLAGVYGELFF	TGTGCCAGCAGTTTTCTAGCGGGGGTCTACGGGGAGCTGTTTTTT
few	14	TRBV18	NA	TRBJ1-1	CASSPQIRVPEAFF	TGTGCCAGCTCACCACAGATCAGGGTACCTGAAGCTTTCTTT
NA	12	TRBV5-6	NA	TRBJ2-2	CASSSEAGELFF	TGTGCCAGCAGCTCAGAGGCCGGGGAGCTGTTTTTT
NA	13	TRBV30	NA	TRBJ2-3	CAWSVGLADTQYF	TGTGCCTGGAGTGTGGGGCTAGCAGATACGCAGTATTTT
NA	12	TRBV29-1	NA	TRBJ2-5	CSGRLGEETQYF	TGCAGCGGTAGACTTGGGGAAGAGACCCAGTACTTC
few	12	TRBV2	TRBD1	TRBJ2-7	CAIPGQGYEQYF	TGTGCCATCCCAGGACAGGGCTACGAGCAGTACTTC
NA	15	TRBV30	TRBD1	TRBJ1-1	CAWSVDPDRVTEAFF	TGTGCCTGGAGTGTTGACCCCGACAGGGTCACTGAAGCTTTCTTT
few	16	TRBV2	TRBD1	TRBJ2-5	CASIPRDRGNQETQYF	TGTGCCAGCATCCCCAGGGACAGGGGGAACCAAGAGACCCAGTACTTC
NA	13	TRBV30	NA	TRBJ1-5	CAWSQDINQPQHF	TGTGCCTGGAGTCAGGACATCAATCAGCCCCAGCATTTT
once	15	TRBV5-6	TRBD1	TRBJ2-7	CASSPILDRGHEQYF	TGTGCCAGCAGCCCCATTTTAGACAGGGGCCACGAGCAGTACTTC
NA	13	TRBV29-1	TRBD1	TRBJ2-2	CSCEDRLTGELFF	TGCAGCTGTGAGGACAGGCTAACCGGGGAGCTGTTTTTT
NA	13	TRBV2	NA	TRBJ2-3	CASREYLEDTQYF	TGTGCCAGCAGGGAGTACTTGGAGGATACGCAGTATTTT